Described below is a single TCR beta chain sequence and its context. Antigen: not known. Each ophthalmopathy patient scored at least 3 on the Clinical Activity Score and at least 4 on NOSPECS grade, with duration under 3 months. V gave up 5 bases and J gave up 2 bases, with 22 bases separating them. The germline CDR1 and CDR2 sequences are SNHLY and FYNNEI. The CDR3 covers 17 residues. This entry belongs to a study of T cells in Graves' hyperthyroidism and ophthalmopathy. Study information: Peripheral blood sampling occurred at initial diagnosis, before any treatment.

The CDR3 regions of TCR beta were amplified from RNA transcripts. First-round RT-PCR targeting the TCR CDR3 was performed with the HTBI primer set. MiXCR, run by TCRdb on the multiplex PCR reads, gives a single entry per CDR3 protein. The sample yields fewer than 350,000 distinct CDR3 sequences, around 20% seen once. Whole-study results and caveats: A model of 13 V-J pairs discriminated ophthalmopathy from stable hyperthyroidism.

This sequence was found in a man aged 50 or older with Graves' ophthalmopathy. The sequenced material came from blood. The V gene is TRBV2, the J gene TRBJ2-7, with D maybe TRBD2 (6 bases). In DNA, the CDR3 is TGTGCCAGCAGTCGACCCGTGAGCGGGCCCGACGCCTACGAGCAGTACTTC. Protein sequence: CASSRPVSGPDAYEQYF.